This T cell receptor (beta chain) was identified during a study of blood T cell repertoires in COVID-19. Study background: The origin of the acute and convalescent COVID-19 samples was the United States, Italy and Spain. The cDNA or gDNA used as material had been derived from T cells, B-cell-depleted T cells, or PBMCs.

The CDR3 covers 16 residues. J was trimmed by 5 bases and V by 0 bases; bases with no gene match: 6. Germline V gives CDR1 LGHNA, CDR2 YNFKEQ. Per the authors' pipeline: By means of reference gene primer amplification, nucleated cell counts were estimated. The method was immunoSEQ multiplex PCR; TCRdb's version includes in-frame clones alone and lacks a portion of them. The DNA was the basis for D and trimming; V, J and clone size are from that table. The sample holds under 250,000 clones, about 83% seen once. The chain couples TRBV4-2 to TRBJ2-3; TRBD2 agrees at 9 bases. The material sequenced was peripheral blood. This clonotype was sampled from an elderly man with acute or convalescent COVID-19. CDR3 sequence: CASSQDLGGRGDTQYF. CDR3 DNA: TGTGCCAGCAGCCAAGATCTGGGCGGGAGGGGAGATACGCAGTATTTT.